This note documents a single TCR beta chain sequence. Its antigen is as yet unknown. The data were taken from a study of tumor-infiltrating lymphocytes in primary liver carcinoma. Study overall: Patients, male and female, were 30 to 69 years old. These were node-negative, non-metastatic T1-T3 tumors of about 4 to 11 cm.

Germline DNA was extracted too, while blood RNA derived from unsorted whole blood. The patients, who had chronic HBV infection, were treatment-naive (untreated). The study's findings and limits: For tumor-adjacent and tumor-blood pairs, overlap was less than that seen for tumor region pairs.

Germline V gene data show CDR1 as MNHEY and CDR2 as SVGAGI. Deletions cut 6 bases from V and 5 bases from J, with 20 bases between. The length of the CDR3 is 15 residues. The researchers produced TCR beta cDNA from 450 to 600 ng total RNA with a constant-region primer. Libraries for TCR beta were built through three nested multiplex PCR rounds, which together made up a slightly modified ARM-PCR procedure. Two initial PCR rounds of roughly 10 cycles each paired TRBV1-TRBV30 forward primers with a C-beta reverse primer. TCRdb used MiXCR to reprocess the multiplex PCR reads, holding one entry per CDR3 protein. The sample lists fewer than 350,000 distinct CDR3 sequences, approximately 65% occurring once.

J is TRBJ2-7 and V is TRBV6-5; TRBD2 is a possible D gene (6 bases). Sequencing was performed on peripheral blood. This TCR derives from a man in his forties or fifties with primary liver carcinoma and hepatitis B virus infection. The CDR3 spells CASSPNFGGMNEQYF. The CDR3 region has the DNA TGTGCCAGCAGCCCCAACTTTGGGGGGATGAACGAGCAGTACTTC.